This section outlines one T cell receptor (beta chain) sequence together with its context. This clonotype was counted many times. Which antigen it targets is not known. Qualities for individual bases were not recorded, and no much larger clone is one base off. Per the publication, the treatment or condition label means: in vitro stimulation with specific CMV peptide epitopes to enrich CMV-specific T cells. The sample originates from a study of T cell repertoires in cytomegalovirus infection (dated 2019 in TCRdb). With respect to the entire study: The peptide stimulations were aimed at well-studied HLA-B-restricted epitopes as well as recently identified HLA-C-restricted CMV epitopes, whose presentation resists viral immunomodulation. Donor HLA type was relevant to the analysis, because carriage of CMV infection together with the matching HLA type was indicated by public TCR beta signatures.

CDR3 length: 14 amino acids, cysteine to phenylalanine. Only the CDR3 DNA stays, 42 bases, in frame from base 1. V is reduced by 1 base and J by 3 bases, leaving a spacing of 8 bases between them. CDR1 is given as SGHVS and CDR2 as FNYEAQ, both from the germline V gene. What the research found in general, with its limitations: The ex vivo response was dominated by HLA-C-restricted CMV-specific TCR beta clonotypes, and the single most frequent clonotype in two of eight donors was supplied by these HLA-C-restricted clonotypes. In both this cohort and an independent roughly 400-donor cohort, the cumulative frequency of public TCR beta family members distinguished carriers of CMV infection plus the relevant HLA type.

Sequencing took place on an Illumina HiSeq 1500. TCRdb redid the processing of the public reads, applying fastp at Q25 and MiXCR, and retained in-frame beta chains. Rows with one shared CDR3 protein collapse into an entry with the most common genes and DNA. Within this sample are approximately 990,000 distinct CDR3 sequences, with 30% to 40% of them counted one time only. The ten largest account for around 15% of the sample. The specimen comprised cultured CD8+ T cells from PBMCs, sampled from culture after CMV antigen stimulation. The TCR sequence derives from a human donor in good health (CMV status not recorded). Some clones in this sample may be carry-over from other donors' samples. Recombination linked TRBV7-6 to TRBJ2-3; perhaps TRBD2 is the D gene, with 6 bases matching. The nucleotide sequence is given as TGTGCCAGCAGCTTAGTGGCGGGGACAGATACGCAGTATTTT. This gives the protein CASSLVAGTDTQYF. Supplemented by the reference TRBV7-6 and TRBJ2-3 proteins around the CDR3, the complete variable domain is GAGVSQSPRYKVTKRGQDVALRCDPISGHVSLYWYRQALGQGPEFLTYFNYEAQQDKSGLPNDRFSAERPEGSISTLTIQRTEQRDSAMYRCASSLVAGTDTQYFGPGTRLTVL.